One and the same sample provided the 25 T cell receptor beta chains below, sequenced in a study of blood T cell repertoires in COVID-19. The assay was immunoSEQ multiplex PCR, and TCRdb's table has in-frame clones only and misses some. The sample yields 100,000 or so clones, more than 85% seen once. Sequenced: peripheral blood. The receptors were sampled from a man aged 18 to 29 with acute or convalescent COVID-19.

The V and J genes are TRBV18 and TRBJ1-1; D is unresolved. V dropped 1 base and J dropped 7 bases, with 13 bases sitting between them. Germline-derived CDR1 and CDR2 are KGHSH and LQKENI. The CDR3 totals 14 residues. The CDR3 region is CASSPREEKIEAFF. In DNA, the CDR3 is TGTGCCAGCTCACCACGGGAGGAGAAAATTGAAGCTTTCTTT.

The gene calls are TRBV9 and TRBJ2-2; 9 bases map to TRBD2. Trimming took 6 bases from V and 6 from J; bases not matched to a gene: 9. In germline, CDR1 is SGDLS, CDR2 YYNGEE. CDR3 length equals 15 residues. The CDR3 spells CASKGAGGPAGELFF. As DNA, the CDR3 is TGTGCCAGCAAGGGGGCGGGAGGGCCCGCCGGGGAGCTGTTTTTT.

This clone was recorded only once. The CDR3, as DNA: TGTGCCAGCAGTGAATGGGACAGGGTTCACTCCTACGAGCAGTACTTC. This codes for CASSEWDRVHSYEQYF. The chain is built from TRBV6-1 and TRBJ2-7, with 9 bases lining up with TRBD1. The CDR3 spans 16 residues. V was clipped by 2 bases and J by 0 bases; unmatched bases: 5. Germline V gene data show CDR1 as MNHNS and CDR2 as SASEGT.

The V gene is TRBV5-8, the J gene TRBJ1-2; D is unclear. The V gene lost 7 bases and the J gene lost 1 base, with 17 bases spanning the gap. CDR3 length: 15 amino acids. Germline V gene sequence: CDR1 SGHTS, CDR2 YDEGEE. Written as DNA, the CDR3 is TGTGCCAGCCCCCTGTATGTGAGCGATAACTATGGCTACACCTTC. Translated, it gives CASPLYVSDNYGYTF.

The V gene is TRBV6-1, the J gene TRBJ2-1, with 7 bases matching TRBD2. Looked up from germline, CDR1 is MNHNS and CDR2 is SASEGT. The CDR3 runs 16 residues. V shed 2 bases, J shed 0 bases, and the junction held 4 bases outside the gene matches. The CDR3 is CASSEYSGTSYNEQFF. The CDR3, as DNA: TGTGCCAGCAGTGAATACAGCGGGACCTCCTACAATGAGCAGTTCTTC.

The rearrangement joins TRBV5-6 to TRBJ2-3; possibly TRBD1 for D (6 bases). Trimming cost V 2 bases and J 4 bases, with 14 bases left between them. Per the germline V gene, CDR1 is SGHDT and CDR2 is YYEEEE. This CDR3 contains 15 residues. CDR3 residues: CASSFTGSVPDTQYF. CDR3 in DNA: TGTGCCAGCAGCTTCACAGGGTCGGTGCCAGATACGCAGTATTTT.

A single count supports this clone. The chain combines TRBV19 with TRBJ1-2; D not certain. The CDR3 runs 12 residues. Trimming left V 5 bases short and J 7 bases short, with 11 bases between. The germline V gene encodes CDR1 LNHDA and CDR2 SQIVND (reference sequence). CDR3 protein: CASSSDSFGYTF. The CDR3 DNA is TGTGCCAGTAGTTCCGACTCATTTGGCTACACCTTC.

A few counts support this clone. The CDR3 spells CASSSQHATEAFF. CDR3 in DNA: TGTGCCAGCAGTTCGCAACATGCAACTGAAGCTTTCTTT. V gene TRBV6-6 combines with J gene TRBJ1-1; D is undetermined. Germline V gives CDR1 MNHNY, CDR2 SVGAGI (reference sequence). V was trimmed by 4 bases and J by 5 bases, leaving 11 bases between them. This CDR3 contains 13 residues.

The V call is TRBV4-2, the J call TRBJ1-5; 8 bases agree with TRBD1. After removal of 2 bases from V and 3 bases from J, the junction contained 6 bases not matched to a gene. Germline V gene sequence: CDR1 LGHNA, CDR2 YNFKEQ. CDR3 length: 16 residues. In nucleotides, the CDR3 is TGTGCCAGCAGCCAACAGACAGGGGTTGACAATCAGCCCCAGCATTTT. This gives the protein CASSQQTGVDNQPQHF.

The chain couples TRBV20-1 to TRBJ2-1; 10 bases align to TRBD2. Germline CDR1 and CDR2: DFQATT and SNEGSKA (reference sequence). After removal of 3 bases from V and 3 bases from J, the junction contained 8 bases not matched to a gene. The CDR3 contains 16 residues. In DNA, the CDR3 is TGCAGTGCTAGTGACTCTAGCGGGAGAGGCTACAATGAGCAGTTCTTC. It yields the protein CSASDSSGRGYNEQFF.

This chain connects TRBV30 to TRBJ1-2; maybe TRBD1 (5 bases). Germline CDR1 is GTSNPN and CDR2 is SVGIG (reference sequence). The V end was cut by 0 bases, the J end by 5 bases, with 10 bases between. The CDR3 has 13 amino acids. The CDR3 reads CAWSVSGGYGYTF. CDR3 coding DNA: TGTGCCTGGAGTGTATCGGGGGGGTATGGCTACACCTTC.

The J gene is TRBJ2-7, the V gene TRBV6-5; TRBD1 matches at 7 bases. CDR3 length: 13 residues. Germline values: CDR1 MNHEY, CDR2 SVGAGI. J was trimmed by 1 base and V by 6 bases; bases with no gene match: 3. Here the CDR3 reads CASSRDRSYEQYF. The CDR3 nucleotides read TGTGCCAGCAGCCGGGACAGATCCTACGAGCAGTACTTC.

V gene TRBV24-1 combines with J gene TRBJ1-5, with a possible D match to TRBD1 (5 bases). The CDR3 runs 14 residues. Trimming removed 5 bases from V and 3 bases from J, with 10 bases in between. Germline CDR1 and CDR2: KGHDR and SFDVKD. The CDR3 region is CATSVTGSNQPQHF. CDR3 nucleotide sequence: TGTGCCACCAGTGTAACAGGATCCAATCAGCCCCAGCATTTT.

The V and J genes are TRBV13 and TRBJ2-4; TRBD1 is a possible D gene (5 bases). The length of the CDR3 is 16 residues. Germline CDR1 is PRHDT and CDR2 is FYEKMQ (reference sequence). With 4 bases removed from V and 0 bases from J, the gap between germline ends came to 13 bases. In DNA form, the CDR3 reads TGTGCCAGCAGCTCCAAGGGGTATTTAGCCAAAAACATTCAGTACTTC. Protein product: CASSSKGYLAKNIQYF.

V usage is TRBV6-1 and J usage is TRBJ2-7, with TRBD2 matching over 7 bases. Per germline, CDR1 MNHNS and CDR2 SASEGT. CDR3 length: 18 amino acids. Unmatched junction bases numbered 14, after V lost 2 bases and J lost 1 base. The CDR3 coding sequence is TGTGCCAGCAGTGAATTACTGTCCGGCGGGGGTACTTCCTACGAGCAGTACTTC. Translated: CASSELLSGGGTSYEQYF.

This chain joins TRBV5-5 and TRBJ2-1, with D perhaps TRBD2 (5 bases). The CDR3 has 15 residues. The germline V and J ends were trimmed by 0 bases and 6 bases, with 13 bases remaining between them. Germline V gene data show CDR1 as SGHKS and CDR2 as YYEKEE (reference sequence). The DNA of the CDR3 is TGTGCCAGCAGCTTGGCCCCCACTAGTACCAATGAGCAGTTCTTC. Translation: CASSLAPTSTNEQFF.

The V gene is TRBV6-5, the J gene TRBJ2-7; possible D gene TRBD1, 5 bases. Germline CDR1 is MNHEY and CDR2 is SVGAGI. The length of the CDR3 is 13 residues. Between the trimmed V and J ends, which lost 6 bases and 3 bases, there was a span of 12 bases. The CDR3 nucleotides are TGTGCCAGCAGACGCGACAGTCTCTACGAGCAGTACTTC. Protein sequence: CASRRDSLYEQYF.

The chain carries TRBV7-9 and TRBJ1-1; D gene ambiguous. V lost 1 base to trimming and J lost 11 bases, with 14 bases between them. Germline V gene sequence: CDR1 SEHNR, CDR2 FQNEAQ (reference sequence). CDR3 size: 13 residues. This CDR3 is CASSLEGGIGAFF. The CDR3 bases are TGTGCCAGCAGCTTAGAGGGAGGGATTGGGGCTTTCTTT.

The chain recombines TRBV6-5 with TRBJ2-7; D unresolved. This CDR3 has 16 residues. Germline V gives CDR1 MNHEY, CDR2 SVGAGI. With 3 bases removed from V and 3 bases from J, the gap between germline ends came to 18 bases. The CDR3 region has the DNA TGTGCCAGCAGTTATATGGTCCCATCGACGGGCTACGAGCAGTACTTC. Protein product: CASSYMVPSTGYEQYF.

The gene calls are TRBV12-5 and TRBJ1-5; 7 nucleotides agree with TRBD1. The CDR3 length is 16 residues. V trimming: 2 bases; J trimming: 3 bases; junction bases outside the gene matches: 7. The germline V gene has CDR1 LGHNT and CDR2 FRNRAP. CDR3 sequence: CASGLPTDRPNQPQHF. CDR3 DNA sequence: TGTGCTAGTGGTTTGCCCACGGACAGGCCCAATCAGCCCCAGCATTTT. Full variable domain (rest looked up from reference TRBV12-5 and TRBJ1-5): DARVTQTPRHKVTEMGQEVTMRCQPILGHNTVFWYRQTMMQGLELLAYFRNRAPLDDSGMPKDRFSAEMPDATLATLKIQPSEPRDSAVYFCASGLPTDRPNQPQHFGDGTRLSIL.

Only a few counts were recorded for this clone. CDR3 nucleotide sequence: TGTGCCTGGAGTGGGGCGGGGGGCTCGATGAACACTGAAGCTTTCTTT. Amino acids: CAWSGAGGSMNTEAFF. The chain is built from TRBV30 and TRBJ1-1; D possibly corresponds to TRBD1 (6 bases). The CDR3 spans 16 residues. Germline CDR1 is GTSNPN and CDR2 is SVGIG (reference sequence). V lost 1 base and J lost 0, with 15 bases in between.

The chain has TRBV7-2 and TRBJ1-2, with D unresolved. Germline V gives CDR1 SGHTA, CDR2 FQGNSA. V was clipped by 2 bases and J by 6 bases, with 10 bases between them. The CDR3 consists of 13 residues. The CDR3 spells CASSLRQVDGYTF. The CDR3 DNA sequence: TGTGCCAGCAGCTTAAGGCAGGTCGATGGCTACACCTTC.

This CDR3 is CASSWWRGGSTGELFF. The CDR3 region has the DNA TGCGCCAGCAGCTGGTGGAGGGGAGGTTCTACCGGGGAGCTGTTTTTT. The chain joins TRBV5-1 to TRBJ2-2, with D possibly being TRBD2 (6 bases). CDR1 SGHRS and CDR2 YFSETQ come from the germline V gene. The CDR3 runs 16 residues. Trimming took off 3 bases at V and 5 bases at J, with 17 bases between the two ends.

The rearrangement uses TRBV5-1 and TRBJ2-7; a possible D gene is TRBD2 (6 bases). The CDR3 spans 11 residues. The V gene lost 3 bases and the J gene lost 6 bases, with 7 bases spanning the gap. Germline V gene sequence: CDR1 SGHRS, CDR2 YFSETQ. The CDR3 DNA follows: TGCGCCAGCAGCTGGGGACTCGAGCAGTACTTC. Translation: CASSWGLEQYF.

The V call is TRBV14, the J call TRBJ1-3; D not resolved. Germline loops: CDR1 SGHDN, CDR2 FVKESK. This CDR3 comprises 15 residues. Trimming took 1 base from V and 0 from J, leaving 7 bases between them. The CDR3 DNA sequence: TGTGCCAGCAGCCAAGCCCCCTACTCTGGAAACACCATATATTTT. Its protein product is CASSQAPYSGNTIYF.